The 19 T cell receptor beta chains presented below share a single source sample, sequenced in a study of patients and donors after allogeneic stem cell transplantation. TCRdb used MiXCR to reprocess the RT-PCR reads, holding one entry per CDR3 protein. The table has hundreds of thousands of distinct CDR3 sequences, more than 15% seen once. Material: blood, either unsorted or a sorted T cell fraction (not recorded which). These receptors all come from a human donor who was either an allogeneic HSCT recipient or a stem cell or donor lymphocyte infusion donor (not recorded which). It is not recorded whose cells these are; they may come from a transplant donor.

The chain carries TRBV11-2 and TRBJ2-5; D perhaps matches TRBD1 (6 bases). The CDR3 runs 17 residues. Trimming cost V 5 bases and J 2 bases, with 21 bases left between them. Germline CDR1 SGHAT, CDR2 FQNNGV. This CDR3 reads CASSGRTARTKQETQYF. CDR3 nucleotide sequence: TGTGCCAGCAGCGGGCGGACAGCCAGAACTAAACAAGAGACCCAGTACTTC.

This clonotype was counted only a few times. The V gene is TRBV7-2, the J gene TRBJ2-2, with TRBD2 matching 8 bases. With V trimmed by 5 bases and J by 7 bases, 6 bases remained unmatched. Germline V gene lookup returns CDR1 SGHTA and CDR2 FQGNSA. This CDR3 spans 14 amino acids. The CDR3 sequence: CASSPFSGNGELFF. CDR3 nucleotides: TGTGCCAGCAGCCCCTTTAGCGGGAACGGGGAGCTGTTTTTT.

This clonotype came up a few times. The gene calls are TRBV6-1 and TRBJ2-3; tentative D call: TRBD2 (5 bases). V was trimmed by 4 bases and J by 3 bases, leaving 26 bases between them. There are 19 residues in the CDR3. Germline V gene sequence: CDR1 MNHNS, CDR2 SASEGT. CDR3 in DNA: TGTGCCAGCAGTGGCCCTCCGGGCAGGTGGGGAACGGGAACAGATACGCAGTATTTT. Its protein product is CASSGPPGRWGTGTDTQYF.

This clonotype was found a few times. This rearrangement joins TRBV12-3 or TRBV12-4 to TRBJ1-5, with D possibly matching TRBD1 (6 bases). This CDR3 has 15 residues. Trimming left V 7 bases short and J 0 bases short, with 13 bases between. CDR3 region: CASNLGGFSNQPQHF. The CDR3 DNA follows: TGTGCCAGCAACTTAGGGGGGTTTAGCAATCAGCCCCAGCATTTT.

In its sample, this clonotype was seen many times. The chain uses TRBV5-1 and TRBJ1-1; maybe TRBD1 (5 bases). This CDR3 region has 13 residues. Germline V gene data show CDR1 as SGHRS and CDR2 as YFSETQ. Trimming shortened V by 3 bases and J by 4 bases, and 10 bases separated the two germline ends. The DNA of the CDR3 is TGCGCCAGCAGCTCTCAGGGTGTCACTGAAGCTTTCTTT. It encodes CASSSQGVTEAFF.

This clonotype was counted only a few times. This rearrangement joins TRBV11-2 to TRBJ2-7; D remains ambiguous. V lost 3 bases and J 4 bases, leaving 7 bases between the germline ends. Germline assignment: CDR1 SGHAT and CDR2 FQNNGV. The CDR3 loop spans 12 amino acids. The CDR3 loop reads CASSFNGYEQYF. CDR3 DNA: TGTGCCAGCAGCTTTAACGGGTACGAGCAGTACTTC.

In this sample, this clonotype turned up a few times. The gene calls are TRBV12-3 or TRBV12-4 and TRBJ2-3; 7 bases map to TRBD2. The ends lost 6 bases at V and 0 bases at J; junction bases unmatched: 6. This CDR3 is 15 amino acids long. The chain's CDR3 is CASSRPSGSTDTQYF. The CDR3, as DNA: TGTGCCAGCAGCCGTCCTAGCGGAAGCACAGATACGCAGTATTTT.

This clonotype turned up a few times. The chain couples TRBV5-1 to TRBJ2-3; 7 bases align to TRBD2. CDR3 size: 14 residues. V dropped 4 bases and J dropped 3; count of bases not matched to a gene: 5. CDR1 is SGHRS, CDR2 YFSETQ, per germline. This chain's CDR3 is CASSGGDATDTQYF. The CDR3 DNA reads TGCGCCAGCAGCGGGGGGGATGCGACAGATACGCAGTATTTT.

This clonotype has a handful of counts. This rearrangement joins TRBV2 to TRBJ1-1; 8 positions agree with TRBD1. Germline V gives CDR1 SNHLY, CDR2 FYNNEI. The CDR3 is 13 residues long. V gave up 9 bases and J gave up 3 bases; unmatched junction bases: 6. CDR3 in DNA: TGTGCCAGTGGGCTGGGACAGGACACTGAAGCTTTCTTT. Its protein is CASGLGQDTEAFF.

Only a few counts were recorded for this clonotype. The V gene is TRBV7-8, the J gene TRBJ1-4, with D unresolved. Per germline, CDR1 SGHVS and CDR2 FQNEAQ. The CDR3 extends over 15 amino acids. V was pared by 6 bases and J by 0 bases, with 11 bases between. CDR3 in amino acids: CASRPAGATNEKLFF. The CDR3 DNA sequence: TGTGCCAGCAGACCAGCGGGTGCAACTAATGAAAAACTGTTTTTT.

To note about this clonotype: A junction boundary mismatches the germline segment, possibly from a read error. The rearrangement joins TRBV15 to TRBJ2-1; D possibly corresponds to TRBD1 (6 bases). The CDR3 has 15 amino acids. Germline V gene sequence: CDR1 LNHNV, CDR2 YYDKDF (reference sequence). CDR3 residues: CATSTLQGKYSEQFF. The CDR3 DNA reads TGTGCCACCAGTACCCTTCAGGGGAAATACAGTGAGCAGTTCTTC.

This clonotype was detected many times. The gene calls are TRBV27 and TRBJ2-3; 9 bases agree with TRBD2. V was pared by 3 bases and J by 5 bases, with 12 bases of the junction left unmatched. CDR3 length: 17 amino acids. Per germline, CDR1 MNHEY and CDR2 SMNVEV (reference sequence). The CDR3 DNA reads TGTGCCAGCAGTTTTGCTGGAGAGCTAGCGGGGCTAGATACGCAGTATTTT. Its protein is CASSFAGELAGLDTQYF.

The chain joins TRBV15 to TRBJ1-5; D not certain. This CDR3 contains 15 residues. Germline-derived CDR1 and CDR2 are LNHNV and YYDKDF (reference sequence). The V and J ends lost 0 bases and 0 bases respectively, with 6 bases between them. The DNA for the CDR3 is TGTGCCACCAGCAGAGATGGTTATAGCAATCAGCCCCAGCATTTT. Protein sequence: CATSRDGYSNQPQHF.

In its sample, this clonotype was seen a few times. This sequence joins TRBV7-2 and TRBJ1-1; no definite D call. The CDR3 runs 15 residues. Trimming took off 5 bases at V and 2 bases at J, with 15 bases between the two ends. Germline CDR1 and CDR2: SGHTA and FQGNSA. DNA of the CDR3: TGTGCCAGCAGCCGCCAGGCGGCTCTTAACACTGAAGCTTTCTTT. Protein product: CASSRQAALNTEAFF.

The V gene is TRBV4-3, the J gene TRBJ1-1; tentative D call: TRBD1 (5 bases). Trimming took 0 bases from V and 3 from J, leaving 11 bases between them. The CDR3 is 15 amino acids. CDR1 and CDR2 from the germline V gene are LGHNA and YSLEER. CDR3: CASSQDIGGYTEAFF. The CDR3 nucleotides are TGCGCCAGCAGCCAAGATATCGGGGGGTACACTGAAGCTTTCTTT.

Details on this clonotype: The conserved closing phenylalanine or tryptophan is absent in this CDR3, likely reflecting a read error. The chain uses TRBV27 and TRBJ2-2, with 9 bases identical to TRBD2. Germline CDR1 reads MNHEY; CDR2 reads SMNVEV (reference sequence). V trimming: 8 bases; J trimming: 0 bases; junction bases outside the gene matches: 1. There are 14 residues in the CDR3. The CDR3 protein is CASGLASNTGELFI. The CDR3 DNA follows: TGTGCCAGCGGACTAGCGTCGAACACCGGGGAGCTGTTTATT.

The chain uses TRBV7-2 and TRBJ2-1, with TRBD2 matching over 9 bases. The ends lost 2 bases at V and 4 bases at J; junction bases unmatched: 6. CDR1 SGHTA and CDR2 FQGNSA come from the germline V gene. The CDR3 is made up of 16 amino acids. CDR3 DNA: TGTGCCAGCAGCTTATTTGGCGGGGGGGCTTACAATGAGCAGTTCTTC. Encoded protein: CASSLFGGGAYNEQFF.

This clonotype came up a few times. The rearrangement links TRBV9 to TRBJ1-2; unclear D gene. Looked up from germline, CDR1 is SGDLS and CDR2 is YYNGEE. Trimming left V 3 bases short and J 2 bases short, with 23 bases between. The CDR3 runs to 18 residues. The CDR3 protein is CASSAGVGKGIFNYGYTF. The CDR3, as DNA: TGTGCCAGCAGCGCTGGGGTCGGAAAGGGAATTTTCAACTATGGCTACACCTTC.

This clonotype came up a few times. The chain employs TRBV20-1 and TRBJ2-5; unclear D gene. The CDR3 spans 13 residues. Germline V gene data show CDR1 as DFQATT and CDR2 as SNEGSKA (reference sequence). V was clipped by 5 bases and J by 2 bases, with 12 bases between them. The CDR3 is CSASFERQETQYF. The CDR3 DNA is TGCAGTGCTTCTTTTGAGAGACAAGAGACCCAGTACTTC.